These 32 T cell receptor beta chains were all obtained from the same sample, sequenced in a study of PD-1 blockade in classical Hodgkin lymphoma. Brentuximab vedotin exposure varied, and every patient relapsed after autologous stem cell transplantation. Sequenced by immunoSEQ multiplex PCR; TCRdb stores in-frame clones only, minus some. The table records 50,000 to 75,000 clones, around 88% of them present only once. Material: peripheral blood mononuclear cells (PBMCs), obtained at baseline. These receptors originate from a human donor with classical Hodgkin lymphoma.

This chain links TRBV5-1 with TRBJ2-1; TRBD2 aligns across 10 bases. Germline V gene sequence: CDR1 SGHRS, CDR2 YFSETQ. The trim removed 4 bases at V and 0 bases at J, leaving 28 bases unmatched. The length of the CDR3 is 24 residues. The CDR3 here is CASSGPSGINLGSGGTSSYNEQFF. For the CDR3, the DNA is TGCGCCAGCAGCGGTCCTTCGGGCATAAATCTGGGTAGCGGGGGGACCAGCTCCTACAATGAGCAGTTCTTC.

The genes are TRBV4-3 and TRBJ2-7; D might be TRBD1 (6 bases). From germline, CDR1 is LGHNA and CDR2 YSLEER. V shed 1 base and J shed 4 bases, with 14 bases lying between them. The CDR3 spans 15 residues. CDR3 sequence: CASSQGGGPYYEQYF. The CDR3 DNA sequence: TGCGCCAGCAGCCAAGGAGGGGGTCCGTATTACGAGCAGTACTTC.

The chain joins TRBV27 to TRBJ2-1; tentative D call: TRBD2 (6 bases). V was clipped by 6 bases and J by 4 bases, with 7 bases between them. The CDR3 has 12 amino acids. The germline CDR1 and CDR2 sequences are MNHEY and SMNVEV (reference sequence). CDR3 coding DNA: TGTGCCAGCAGCGGGAGTTACAATGAGCAGTTCTTC. It translates to CASSGSYNEQFF.

V is TRBV5-1 and J is TRBJ2-5; 12 bases are shared with TRBD1. With 4 bases clipped from V and 0 bases from J, the junction kept 4 bases outside the gene matches. Germline CDR1 and CDR2: SGHRS and YFSETQ. The CDR3 totals 16 residues. CDR3 loop: CASSGGTGGYQETQYF. CDR3 DNA sequence: TGCGCCAGCAGCGGCGGGACAGGGGGCTACCAAGAGACCCAGTACTTC.

This chain joins TRBV4-1 and TRBJ1-1; D remains unclear. Germline lookup yields CDR1 MGHRA and CDR2 YSYEKL. The V end was cut by 0 bases, the J end by 11 bases, with 7 bases between. The CDR3 loop spans 11 amino acids. In DNA, the CDR3 is TGCGCCAGCAGCCAAGAGGGGTCTGCTTTCTTT. Translating gives CASSQEGSAFF.

This chain joins TRBV9 and TRBJ2-1; possibly TRBD2 for D (5 bases). This CDR3 is built from 14 residues. Germline CDR1 SGDLS, CDR2 YYNGEE. V shed 3 bases and J shed 0 bases, with 7 bases lying between them. The CDR3 region is CASSEGSSYNEQFF. In nucleotides, the CDR3 is TGTGCCAGCAGCGAAGGGAGCTCCTACAATGAGCAGTTCTTC.

This chain links TRBV9 with TRBJ2-5; D remains ambiguous. V lost 3 bases and J lost 0, with 12 bases in between. The CDR3 spans 15 residues. The germline gives CDR1 SGDLS, CDR2 YYNGEE. The CDR3 coding sequence is TGTGCCAGCAGCGAAAGGACGGTGTACCAAGAGACCCAGTACTTC. The encoded protein is CASSERTVYQETQYF.

This chain links TRBV19 with TRBJ1-5; D not certain. CDR1 is LNHDA and CDR2 is SQIVND in the germline V gene (reference sequence). The CDR3 has 17 amino acids. Trimming took off 3 bases at V and 0 bases at J, with 15 bases between the two ends. Here the CDR3 reads CASSISSALYSNQPQHF. Here the CDR3 DNA reads TGTGCCAGTAGTATTTCTTCGGCCCTATATAGCAATCAGCCCCAGCATTTT.

This chain joins TRBV19 and TRBJ1-5; the D is unclear. The CDR3 is made up of 15 amino acids. V shed 5 bases and J shed 1 base, with 12 bases lying between them. In germline, CDR1 is LNHDA, CDR2 SQIVND (reference sequence). CDR3 nucleotides: TGTGCCAGTAGTTACTTGGAGTTAAGCAATCAGCCCCAGCATTTT. It encodes CASSYLELSNQPQHF. Filled out from reference TRBV19 and TRBJ1-5, the complete variable domain reads DGGITQSPKYLFRKEGQNVTLSCEQNLNHDAMYWYRQDPGQGLRLIYYSQIVNDFQKGDIAEGYSVSREKKESFPLTVTSAQKNPTAFYLCASSYLELSNQPQHFGDGTRLSIL.

This chain uses TRBV6-5 with TRBJ1-4, with D tentatively TRBD1 (6 bases). The CDR3 is 14 residues long. Trimming stripped 5 bases from V and 5 bases from J, with 12 bases between. Germline V gene sequence: CDR1 MNHEY, CDR2 SVGAGI. This CDR3 is CASSTGQRNEKLFF. The CDR3 DNA reads TGTGCCAGCAGTACCGGACAGCGGAATGAAAAACTGTTTTTT.

V usage is TRBV7-9 and J usage is TRBJ2-2; 9 bases agree with TRBD1. The CDR3 sequence is 14 residues long. V lost 4 bases, J lost 10 bases, and 7 bases stayed unmatched. Germline V gene sequence: CDR1 SEHNR, CDR2 FQNEAQ (reference sequence). CDR3 bases: TGTGCCAGCAGCTGGGGACAGGGCTTAGTGGAGCTGTTTTTT. The encoded protein is CASSWGQGLVELFF.

The V call is TRBV7-9, the J call TRBJ2-2; 12 bases match TRBD1. CDR1 is SEHNR, CDR2 FQNEAQ, per germline (reference sequence). V gave up 2 bases and J gave up 7 bases; unmatched junction bases: 5. CDR3 length: 16 amino acids. For the CDR3, the DNA is TGTGCCAGCAGCTTAAGGGGACAGGGGGCTGACGGGGAGCTGTTTTTT. Amino acid sequence: CASSLRGQGADGELFF.

The chain links TRBV6-5 to TRBJ2-2; D unclear. V lost 0 bases and J lost 1, with 6 bases in between. This CDR3 region has 15 residues. The germline V gene encodes CDR1 MNHEY and CDR2 SVGAGI. The CDR3 protein is CASSYSKGNTGELFF. The CDR3 DNA reads TGTGCCAGCAGTTACTCGAAGGGGAACACCGGGGAGCTGTTTTTT.

The J gene is TRBJ2-2, the V gene TRBV30; no definite D call. Trimming removed 2 bases at V and 0 bases at J, with 4 bases between. The germline V gene encodes CDR1 GTSNPN and CDR2 SVGIG (reference sequence). This CDR3 contains 13 residues. Written as DNA, the CDR3 is TGTGCCTGGAGTATGGCGAACACCGGGGAGCTGTTTTTT. Its protein product is CAWSMANTGELFF.

This rearrangement joins TRBV29-1 to TRBJ2-3; the match to TRBD2 covers 10 bases. V shed 4 bases and J 5 bases; nucleotides not matched to a gene: 3. The CDR3 loop spans 13 amino acids. The germline CDR1 and CDR2 sequences are SQVTM and ANQGSEA. CDR3 DNA sequence: TGCAGCGTTGTACTAGCGGGGCGAGATACGCAGTATTTT. This codes for CSVVLAGRDTQYF.

This clone appeared a few times. The gene calls are TRBV6-6 and TRBJ1-1; no reliable D call. The germline V gene has CDR1 MNHNY and CDR2 SVGAGI (reference sequence). Deletions cut 2 bases from V and 0 bases from J, with 10 bases between. The CDR3 has 15 residues. The CDR3 reads CASSYDVQMNTEAFF. In nucleotides, the CDR3 is TGTGCCAGCAGTTACGACGTACAGATGAACACTGAAGCTTTCTTT.

The chain has TRBV5-1 and TRBJ1-2; D is ambiguous. Germline CDR1 is SGHRS and CDR2 is YFSETQ. The CDR3 spans 12 residues. Trimming took 4 bases from V and 4 from J, leaving 8 bases between them. The DNA of the CDR3 is TGCGCCAGCAGCCCGGACGGCTATGGCTACACCTTC. The encoded protein is CASSPDGYGYTF.

V is TRBV6-5 and J is TRBJ1-2, with unresolved D. This CDR3 comprises 14 residues. Germline lookup yields CDR1 MNHEY and CDR2 SVGAGI. V lost 7 bases to trimming and J lost 4 bases, with 16 bases between them. CDR3 sequence reads: CASTQSFPGYGYTF. CDR3 nucleotide sequence: TGTGCCAGCACCCAAAGCTTTCCGGGCTATGGCTACACCTTC.

This sequence joins TRBV15 and TRBJ2-7, with a weak D call TRBD2 (5 bases). The CDR3 is 13 residues long. Trimming left V 5 bases short and J 5 bases short, with 13 bases between. The germline gives CDR1 LNHNV, CDR2 YYDKDF (reference sequence). This CDR3 is CATSLPPGDEQYF. The CDR3, as DNA: TGTGCCACCAGCCTCCCGCCCGGGGACGAGCAGTACTTC. The variable domain in full, with the rest retrieved from reference TRBV15 and TRBJ2-7, is DAMVIQNPRYQVTQFGKPVTLSCSQTLNHNVMYWYQQKSSQAPKLLFHYYDKDFNNEADTPDNFQSRRPNTSFCFLDIRSPGLGDTAMYLCATSLPPGDEQYFGPGTRLTVT.

The chain joins TRBV18 to TRBJ2-5; 12 bases are a match to TRBD2. Germline loops: CDR1 KGHSH, CDR2 LQKENI. With V trimmed by 2 bases and J by 2 bases, 3 bases remained unmatched. The CDR3 covers 16 residues. The CDR3 DNA reads as TGTGCCAGCTCACCAATCGGGACTAGCGGGCAAGAGACCCAGTACTTC. This translates into CASSPIGTSGQETQYF.

The genes are TRBV6-4 and TRBJ2-2; TRBD2 agrees at 9 bases. Germline V gene data show CDR1 as MRHNA and CDR2 as SNTAGT. The CDR3 runs to 14 residues. Trimming at V came to 6 bases and at J to 4 bases, leaving 3 bases not matched to a gene. In DNA, the CDR3 is TGTGCCAGCAGCCTAGCGGGGCCCACCGGGGAGCTGTTTTTT. Translation: CASSLAGPTGELFF.

The chain combines TRBV4-1 with TRBJ1-1; D is ambiguous. Per germline, CDR1 MGHRA and CDR2 YSYEKL. V was shortened by 0 bases and J by 4 bases, with 6 bases between the two germline ends. This CDR3 contains 13 residues. The CDR3 coding sequence is TGCGCCAGCAGCCAAGACTCGGGCACTGAAGCTTTCTTT. Protein: CASSQDSGTEAFF.

In its sample, this clone was seen a few times. The rearrangement links TRBV18 to TRBJ1-5, with TRBD1 matching 10 bases. The V and J ends lost 3 bases and 7 bases, in that order; junction bases with no gene match: 3. CDR1 KGHSH and CDR2 LQKENI come from the germline V gene. This CDR3 has 14 residues. In DNA form, the CDR3 reads TGTGCCAGCTCACCTCGGACAGGGGGACAGCCCCAGCATTTT. Translating it yields CASSPRTGGQPQHF.

This clone was seen more than once but under ten times. This chain joins TRBV18 and TRBJ1-2; D is undetermined. The V gene lost 1 base and the J gene lost 8 bases, with 8 bases spanning the gap. Germline-derived CDR1 and CDR2 are KGHSH and LQKENI. The CDR3 runs to 12 residues. CDR3 in DNA: TGTGCCAGCTCACCACTAGGCGGAGGCTACACCTTC. Amino acid sequence: CASSPLGGGYTF.

The CDR3 DNA follows: TGCGCCAGCAGGGGGAGTACAGGGGGCGACTATGGCTACACCTTC. It yields the protein CASRGSTGGDYGYTF. The genes are TRBV5-1 and TRBJ1-2; 9 bases align to TRBD1. CDR1 and CDR2 from the germline V gene are SGHRS and YFSETQ. The CDR3 has 15 residues. V lost 5 bases, J lost 3 bases, and 8 bases stayed unmatched.

As for this clone: The junction and the germline gene differ at one end; a read error may be behind it. V gene TRBV29-1 combines with J gene TRBJ2-5; maybe TRBD2 (5 bases). The germline CDR1 and CDR2 sequences are SQVTM and ANQGSEA. The CDR3 has 14 residues. CDR3 DNA sequence: TGCAGCGTTGAGTCTCCGGGATCCCAAGAGACCCGGTACTTC. Its translation: CSVESPGSQETRYF.

The J gene is TRBJ1-4, the V gene TRBV6-5; D is unclear. Germline V CDR1 and CDR2: MNHEY, SVGAGI. Trimming took 7 bases from V and 3 from J, leaving 9 bases between them. CDR3 length equals 13 residues. The CDR3 sequence is CASKEASNEKLFF. The DNA for the CDR3 is TGTGCCAGCAAGGAAGCGTCTAATGAAAAACTGTTTTTT.

This sequence joins TRBV2 and TRBJ2-3; no clear D. The germline V gene has CDR1 SNHLY and CDR2 FYNNEI. The ends were cut back, 4 bases at V and 2 bases at J, with 7 bases in the middle. This CDR3 has 13 amino acids. The CDR3 DNA reads TGTGCCAGCAGTGCAGAAATCACAGATACGCAGTATTTT. This gives the protein CASSAEITDTQYF.

The J gene is TRBJ1-2, the V gene TRBV6-6; D unclear. V lost 6 bases to trimming and J lost 3 bases, with 14 bases between them. The CDR3 loop spans 14 amino acids. CDR1 and CDR2 (germline): MNHNY, SVGAGI (reference sequence). CDR3 loop: CASRIGFGYYGYTF. CDR3 in DNA: TGTGCCAGCAGAATAGGGTTCGGTTACTATGGCTACACCTTC.

The rearrangement links TRBV28 to TRBJ1-6; D remains unclear. V was trimmed by 5 bases and J by 0 bases, leaving 17 bases between them. CDR1 and CDR2 (germline): MDHEN, SYDVKM. CDR3 length: 18 residues. The CDR3 DNA is TGTGCCAGCAGTCACCTAGTCCTCCCAAGCTCCTATAATTCACCCCTCCACTTT. Translated: CASSHLVLPSSYNSPLHF.

V gene TRBV7-6 combines with J gene TRBJ1-1; D not certain. Trimming removed 5 bases at V and 2 bases at J, with 9 bases between. Germline lookup yields CDR1 SGHVS and CDR2 FNYEAQ. The CDR3 is made up of 13 amino acids. The CDR3 DNA follows: TGTGCCAGCAGCCATCTCGGAAACACTGAAGCTTTCTTT. Its protein is CASSHLGNTEAFF. Supplemented by reference TRBV7-6 and TRBJ1-1, the full variable domain reads GAGVSQSPRYKVTKRGQDVALRCDPISGHVSLYWYRQALGQGPEFLTYFNYEAQQDKSGLPNDRFSAERPEGSISTLTIQRTEQRDSAMYRCASSHLGNTEAFFGQGTRLTVV.

This clone was recorded only once. The chain carries TRBV7-9 and TRBJ2-1; D may be TRBD1 or TRBD2 (6 bases each). Germline loops: CDR1 SEHNR, CDR2 FQNEAQ (reference sequence). This CDR3 is 17 amino acids long. With 5 bases removed from V and 6 bases from J, the gap between germline ends came to 23 bases. The CDR3 DNA reads as TGTGCCAGCAGCGCCCGGCGTGTGGGGGGCTTTGGCAATGAGCAGTTCTTC. Its protein product is CASSARRVGGFGNEQFF.